This TCR beta chain was recorded in a study of control samples from healthy donors and cancer patients. The CDR3 is made up of 18 amino acids. Germline values: CDR1 SEHNR, CDR2 FQNEAQ (reference sequence). With 5 bases clipped from V and 1 base from J, the junction kept 11 bases outside the gene matches. Using immunoSEQ multiplex PCR, the repertoire was profiled, and TCRdb retains in-frame clones only, with some absent. In the table there are about 150,000 clones, roughly 92% of which are singletons. Sequenced material: blood. V and J are TRBV7-9 and TRBJ1-2; 12 bases are shared with TRBD1. The TCR comes from a woman under 30 in good health. CDR3 coding DNA: TGTGCCAGCAGCGGTAGCCGGGACAGGGGGCTCGGTAACTATGGCTACACCTTC. It is translated as CASSGSRDRGLGNYGYTF.